These 19 T cell receptor beta chains were all obtained from the same sample, sequenced in a study of T cells in Graves' hyperthyroidism and ophthalmopathy. Amplification targeted TCR beta CDR3 regions from RNA transcripts. HTBI primers were the set used in a first-round RT-PCR of the TCR CDR3. Using its own MiXCR run on the multiplex PCR reads, TCRdb lists one record per CDR3 protein. The sample lists approximately 720,000 distinct CDR3 sequences, around a sixth occurring once. Material: blood. The receptor source for this set is a woman between 45 and 65 years old with Graves' hyperthyroidism that later progressed to Graves' ophthalmopathy.

This clonotype was seen ten or more times. This chain links TRBV3-1 with TRBJ1-2; D not resolved. CDR1 and CDR2 from the germline V gene are LGHDT and YNNKEL (reference sequence). This CDR3 has 14 residues. Trimming took 2 bases from V and 1 from J, leaving 8 bases between them. In DNA, the CDR3 is TGTGCCAGCAGCCAAAGTCACAATAACTATGGCTACACCTTC. Translated, it gives CASSQSHNNYGYTF.

The chain joins TRBV3-1 to TRBJ1-6; maybe TRBD1 (6 bases). V lost 3 bases to trimming and J lost 0 bases, with 15 bases between them. Germline CDR1 LGHDT, CDR2 YNNKEL (reference sequence). CDR3 length: 18 residues. DNA of the CDR3: TGTGCCAGCAGCCAGCCTGGGAGGGGGAGCTCCTATAATTCACCCCTCCACTTT. Translating gives CASSQPGRGSSYNSPLHF.

In its sample, this clonotype was seen many times. The rearrangement uses TRBV14 and TRBJ2-7; D is undetermined. The CDR3 contains 14 residues. Germline V gene lookup returns CDR1 SGHDN and CDR2 FVKESK. V lost 1 base to trimming and J lost 5 bases, with 12 bases between them. For the CDR3, the DNA is TGTGCCAGCAGCCAAGCCGAGTTATACCACGAGCAGTACTTC. This translates into CASSQAELYHEQYF. Full variable domain (missing parts from reference TRBV14 and TRBJ2-7): EAGVTQFPSHSVIEKGQTVTLRCDPISGHDNLYWYRRVMGKEIKFLLHFVKESKQDESGMPNNRFLAERTGGTYSTLKVQPAELEDSGVYFCASSQAELYHEQYFGPGTRLTVT.

A few counts support this clonotype. The rearrangement joins TRBV4-2 to TRBJ1-3, with D possibly TRBD1 on 6 matching bases. Deletions cut 1 base from V and 5 bases from J, with 21 bases between. CDR3 length: 18 residues. CDR1 LGHNA and CDR2 YNFKEQ come from the germline V gene. The CDR3 nucleotides read TGTGCCAGCAGCCAAGTGATCCCTATCCAGGGGTATCGAAACACCATATATTTT. Amino acid sequence: CASSQVIPIQGYRNTIYF.

This clonotype was detected only once. The chain is built from TRBV2 and TRBJ1-6, with D possibly TRBD1 on 6 matching bases. CDR1 and CDR2 from the germline V gene are SNHLY and FYNNEI. The CDR3 contains 16 residues. Trimming removed 5 bases at V and 4 bases at J, with 15 bases between. CDR3 DNA: TGTGCCAGCAGTTTGAACAGGGTCGAGTATAATTCACCCCTCCACTTT. Translation gives CASSLNRVEYNSPLHF.

The rearrangement joins TRBV6-1 to TRBJ2-1; 7 nucleotides align to TRBD1. CDR1 MNHNS and CDR2 SASEGT come from the germline V gene. V trimming: 6 bases; J trimming: 7 bases; junction bases outside the gene matches: 12. This CDR3 is built from 15 residues. The CDR3 DNA reads TGTGCCAGCAGCCAAGATTACAGGGGTGAAAATGAGCAGTTCTTC. Its protein is CASSQDYRGENEQFF.

The genes are TRBV19 and TRBJ1-1; 8 bases fit TRBD1. The germline gives CDR1 LNHDA, CDR2 SQIVND (reference sequence). The CDR3 loop spans 15 amino acids. V lost 0 bases to trimming and J lost 3 bases; unmatched junction nucleotides: 3. The CDR3 reads CASSIDPTGDTEAFF. For the CDR3, the DNA is TGTGCCAGTAGTATAGACCCGACAGGGGACACTGAAGCTTTCTTT.

This clonotype was seen repeatedly, ten times or more. The chain is built from TRBV11-1 and TRBJ1-1, with D possibly being TRBD1 (5 bases). V was shortened by 8 bases and J by 8 bases, with 12 bases between the two germline ends. The germline gives CDR1 SGHAT, CDR2 FQDESV (reference sequence). The CDR3 is 11 amino acids. The CDR3 sequence is CASALRQEAFF. CDR3 in DNA: TGTGCCAGCGCGCTTCGACAGGAAGCTTTCTTT.

This clonotype showed up just a few times. A much larger clone lies a single base off, so this may be a read error. This sequence joins TRBV11-2 and TRBJ2-7, with D uncertain. The CDR3 contains 13 residues. The V gene lost 5 bases and the J gene lost 2 bases, with 10 bases spanning the gap. Looked up from germline, CDR1 is SGHAT and CDR2 is FQNNGV. The CDR3 nucleotides read TGTGCCAGCAGCCCACCCCGGACCTACGAGCAGTACTTC. Protein: CASSPPRTYEQYF.

The V and J genes are TRBV7-2 and TRBJ2-3; 10 bases match TRBD2. The CDR3 sequence is 16 residues long. The germline gives CDR1 SGHTA, CDR2 FQGNSA. The junction had 5 bases not matched to a gene; V was cut back by 1 base and J by 4 bases. The CDR3 protein is CASSLERGGNADTQYF. The CDR3 region has the DNA TGTGCCAGCAGCTTAGAGCGGGGGGGCAACGCAGATACGCAGTATTTT.

This clonotype was seen repeatedly, ten times or more. This rearrangement joins TRBV20-1 to TRBJ2-1; 9 bases fit TRBD1. The CDR3 totals 14 residues. V lost 5 bases, J lost 6 bases, and 8 bases stayed unmatched. Germline-derived CDR1 and CDR2 are DFQATT and SNEGSKA (reference sequence). The CDR3 sequence: CSAPPGQGGNEQFF. In nucleotides, the CDR3 is TGCAGTGCTCCTCCGGGACAGGGAGGCAATGAGCAGTTCTTC.

This clonotype was seen repeatedly, ten times or more. V gene TRBV10-3 combines with J gene TRBJ2-7; D may be TRBD1 (6 bases). The V gene lost 0 bases and the J gene lost 0 bases, with 12 bases spanning the gap. Germline V gene lookup returns CDR1 ENHRY and CDR2 SYGVKD. The CDR3 consists of 16 residues. This CDR3 reads CAISESAGASSYEQYF. DNA of the CDR3: TGTGCCATCAGTGAGTCGGCAGGGGCCAGCTCCTACGAGCAGTACTTC.

The J gene is TRBJ1-3, the V gene TRBV5-1; TRBD1 is a possible D gene (6 bases). Looked up from germline, CDR1 is SGHRS and CDR2 is YFSETQ. The CDR3 has 14 residues. Deletions cut 4 bases from V and 4 bases from J, with 12 bases between. CDR3 sequence: CASSPGTNGNTIYF. CDR3 coding DNA: TGCGCCAGCAGCCCCGGGACAAACGGAAACACCATATATTTT.

This clonotype occurred a few times. As DNA, the CDR3 is TGCGCCAGTAGGAGGACCCTTATGAATTCACCCCTCCACTTT. Its translation: CASRRTLMNSPLHF. V is TRBV5-1 and J is TRBJ1-6; no reliable D call. CDR3 size: 14 residues. Germline loops: CDR1 SGHRS, CDR2 YFSETQ. Trimming removed 8 bases at V and 7 bases at J, with 16 bases between.

This clonotype showed up many times. The chain is built from TRBV5-8 and TRBJ1-1; D possibly corresponds to TRBD1 (6 bases). In germline, CDR1 is SGHTS, CDR2 YDEGEE. The CDR3 spans 14 residues. V lost 2 bases, J lost 3 bases, and 11 bases lay in between. The CDR3 is CASSFSGADTEAFF. CDR3 bases: TGTGCCAGCAGCTTTTCAGGGGCCGACACTGAAGCTTTCTTT. Full variable domain (remainder filled in from reference TRBV5-8 and TRBJ1-1): EAGVTQSPTHLIKTRGQQATLRCSPISGHTSVYWYQQALGLGLQFLLWYDEGEERNRGNFPPRFSGRQFPNYSSELNVNALELEDSALYLCASSFSGADTEAFFGQGTRLTVV.

The sample holds many counts of this clonotype. V gene TRBV3-1 combines with J gene TRBJ2-1, with 10 bases lining up with TRBD1. This CDR3 has 17 amino acids. Per germline, CDR1 LGHDT and CDR2 YNNKEL (reference sequence). V trimming: 0 bases; J trimming: 7 bases; junction bases outside the gene matches: 9. The CDR3 loop is CASSQDSRRDRGNEQFF. CDR3 nucleotides: TGTGCCAGCAGCCAAGATTCTCGCCGGGACAGGGGAAATGAGCAGTTCTTC.

At least ten counts were recorded for this clonotype. The V and J genes are TRBV2 and TRBJ1-2; no clear D gene. This CDR3 has 14 residues. Looked up from germline, CDR1 is SNHLY and CDR2 is FYNNEI. The V and J ends lost 5 bases and 4 bases respectively, with 14 bases between them. The CDR3 DNA is TGTGCCAGCAGTACCCGTAAGGAGGGCTATGGCTACACCTTC. Residues: CASSTRKEGYGYTF.

This clonotype has just a few counts. The genes are TRBV15 and TRBJ1-6; D unclear. The V gene's germline CDR1 is LNHNV and CDR2 YYDKDF (reference sequence). V shed 3 bases and J shed 0 bases, with 12 bases lying between them. The CDR3 runs to 17 residues. The CDR3 bases are TGTGCCACCAGCAGCCCCGGGAAGGGCTCCTATAATTCACCCCTCCACTTT. Residues: CATSSPGKGSYNSPLHF.

The rearrangement joins TRBV4-1 to TRBJ2-5; tentatively, D is TRBD1 (6 bases). CDR3 length equals 15 residues. Trimming cost V 4 bases and J 2 bases, with 14 bases left between them. CDR1 MGHRA and CDR2 YSYEKL come from the germline V gene. CDR3 nucleotide sequence: TGCGCCAGCAGCCCTAGAAGGACAGAACAAGAGACCCAGTACTTC. Amino acid sequence: CASSPRRTEQETQYF.